Listed below are T cell receptor beta chains from one sample, sequenced in a study of T cell repertoires in cytomegalovirus infection. TCRdb reanalysed the reads using MiXCR and keeps one entry per CDR3 protein. Here the sample spans some 350,000 distinct CDR3 sequences, roughly a third being singletons. Their recognized antigens are unknown. The sequencing used cultured PBMCs, collected from culture after CMV antigen stimulation. The receptor source for this set is a human donor in good health (CMV status not recorded). Some clones in this sample may be carry-over from other donors' samples. Both conserved end residues are part of each CDR3. D genes are given only for firm matches. Rows may omit the clone size; those that give it use once, few, many or a size class.

TRBD1 | NA | TRBV6-1 | CASRGDRGSREKLFF
NA | many | TRBV7-2 | CASSISGHKGETQYF
NA | NA | TRBV27 | CASSSSPGSNQPQHF
NA | NA | TRBV7-9 | CASTPRGGDSYEQYF
TRBD1 | NA | TRBV6-5 | CASNKQGRDSPLHF
TRBD1 | many | TRBV7-8 | CASSTTGGQETQYF
NA | NA | TRBV5-1 | CASSDPRTGTYGYTF
TRBD2 | few | TRBV7-9 | CASSIGTRDNEQFF
TRBD1 | many | TRBV7-9 | CASSPGQGTYNEQFF
TRBD2 | NA | TRBV12-3/TRBV12-4 | CASSLTGGLASSYNEQFF
TRBD1 | few | TRBV20-1 | CSAQQGGNQPQHF
TRBD1 | few | TRBV7-8 | CASSLIRGRQRKNTGELFF
NA | NA | TRBV10-3 | CAISEMGSTSYSGNTIYF
TRBD1 | many | TRBV7-8 | CASSLAPAATGTEAFF
NA | NA | TRBV7-2 | CASSPGLLSYEQYF
TRBD1 | NA | TRBV28 | CASSASGGSQPQHF
NA | NA | TRBV29-1 | CSVSIQQNTGELFF
NA | NA | TRBV12-5 | CASGLGTGNTGELFF
NA | NA | TRBV7-2 | CASSPPGNIQYF
TRBD2 | NA | TRBV6-1 | CASTSGTTPYEQYF
NA | NA | TRBV20-1 | CSARDSFTEAFF
NA | few | TRBV27 | CASCFGHLYNSPLHF
NA | NA | TRBV5-3 | CASSLRGEGTNEKLFF
TRBD1 | NA | TRBV12-3/TRBV12-4 | CASRKTGSYNEQFF
TRBD1 | few | TRBV6-2/TRBV6-3 | CASSSDRPLVNTEAFF
NA | few | TRBV6-6 | CASSSTVNYGYTF
TRBD1 | NA | TRBV4-2 | CASSQGAGTGAYQPQHF
TRBD2 | NA | TRBV6-8 | CASSYGRVYNEQFF
NA | once | TRBV7-8 | CASSGTRGLNGNTIYF
NA | few | TRBV7-2 | CASSLATQGPNEKLFF
NA | few | TRBV10-1 | CAEEGMAGANVLTF
NA | few | TRBV30 | CAWSTTGSTEAFF
NA | NA | TRBV6-6 | CASSYGENEQFF
NA | many | TRBV7-2 | CASSLSSGQETQYF
NA | NA | TRBV19 | CASSISPEAYNEQFF
NA | NA | TRBV18 | CASSPEKGTTGNTIYF
NA | NA | TRBV7-6 | CASSSQASQETQYF
NA | NA | TRBV7-2 | CASSLVSRASTDTQYF
TRBD1 | NA | TRBV19 | CASSQGQPYGYTF
TRBD2 | few | TRBV20-1 | CSASSPGLASLNEQFF
NA | few | TRBV7-2 | CASGGKNTEAFF
NA | few | TRBV6-5 | CASSKQPGFGVNEQFF
TRBD2 | many | TRBV6-2/TRBV6-3 | CASCRGTSEYQETQYF
TRBD1 | NA | TRBV9 | CASIRQGTNYGYTF
NA | NA | TRBV29-1 | CSVVWDNPTEAFF
NA | NA | TRBV20-1 | CSVPGLLANYGYTF
TRBD2 | NA | TRBV27 | CASSTGRVVWNEQFF
NA | NA | TRBV28 | CASSRAGAPYEQYF
NA | many | TRBV6-2/TRBV6-3 | CASSYSGTEKGYGYTF
TRBD2 | NA | TRBV7-6 | CASSVLTSGTGTDTQYF
TRBD1 | many | TRBV6-2/TRBV6-3 | CASTQSGTGGEQFF